A selection of T cell receptor beta chains follows, all from one sample in a study of shared clonotypes between healthy human individuals. Measured with immunoSEQ multiplex PCR; TCRdb has only the in-frame clones, and not every one. The sample yields roughly 2 million clones, 90% to 96% seen once. The sequenced sample was naive CD4+ T cells sorted from blood. These receptors all stem from a man between 18 and 29 years old in good health. Both conserved end residues are part of each CDR3. Fields, in order: D gene, V gene, clone size, J gene, CDR3 protein, CDR3 DNA. A D gene is named only where the DNA matches it firmly. Not all rows give a size; the values are once, few, many and, for expanded clones, a class.

>TRBD1|TRBV7-3|NA|TRBJ1-1
CASSSRTGGNTEAFF
TGTGCCAGCAGCTCGAGGACAGGAGGGAACACTGAAGCTTTCTTT
>TRBD1|TRBV5-1|NA|TRBJ2-5
CASSQGQGGETQYF
TGCGCCAGCAGCCAGGGACAGGGGGGAGAGACCCAGTACTTC
>NA|TRBV6-1|NA|TRBJ2-7
CATRGVLSSYEQYF
TGTGCCACCAGGGGGGTTTTAAGCTCCTACGAGCAGTACTTC
>NA|TRBV30|NA|TRBJ1-3
CAWSGVSGNTIYF
TGTGCCTGGTCAGGGGTCTCTGGAAACACCATATATTTT
>TRBD2|TRBV7-2|NA|TRBJ2-5
CASSLARERETQYF
TGTGCCAGCAGCTTAGCGCGGGAGCGGGAGACCCAGTACTTC
>NA|TRBV19|NA|TRBJ1-1
CASSIEVSRYNTEAFF
TGTGCCAGTAGTATAGAAGTGAGTCGGTACAACACTGAAGCTTTCTTT
>TRBD1|TRBV11-1|once|TRBJ1-2
CASRPITGVGYGYTF
TGTGCCAGCAGACCTATAACAGGGGTCGGTTATGGCTACACCTTC
>NA|TRBV6-1|once|TRBJ2-5
CASSALGRDPEAETQYF
TGTGCCAGCAGTGCCCTCGGACGGGACCCTGAGGCAGAGACCCAGTACTTC
>TRBD2|TRBV30|NA|TRBJ2-7
CAWSVGWTSGTPMNEQYF
TGTGCCTGGAGTGTAGGTTGGACTAGCGGGACTCCGATGAACGAGCAGTACTTC
>NA|TRBV18|NA|TRBJ1-1
CASSPQMNTEAFF
TGTGCCAGCTCGCCGCAAATGAACACTGAAGCTTTCTTT
>TRBD2|TRBV6-4|NA|TRBJ2-2
CASSAGLAGNTGELFF
TGTGCCAGCAGTGCCGGACTAGCGGGAAATACCGGGGAGCTGTTTTTT
>TRBD1|TRBV6-6|NA|TRBJ1-6
CASSRDSNSPLHF
TGTGCCAGCAGTCGGGACAGTAATTCACCCCTCCACTTT
>TRBD2|TRBV18|NA|TRBJ2-5
CASSTTSGGEEAQYF
TGTGCCAGCTCAACGACTAGCGGGGGAGAAGAGGCCCAGTACTTC
>NA|TRBV29-1|once|TRBJ2-5
CSCRRGQETQYF
TGCAGCTGCCGACGGGGACAAGAGACCCAGTACTTC
>NA|TRBV6-6|NA|TRBJ1-2
CASSYDRITNYGYTF
TGTGCCAGCAGTTACGACAGGATCACTAACTATGGCTACACCTTC
>TRBD1|TRBV5-1|NA|TRBJ2-7
CASSRGTGSYEQYF
TGCGCCAGCAGCCGAGGGACAGGCTCCTACGAGCAGTACTTC
>NA|TRBV21-1|NA|TRBJ2-2
CASYSEWPGYTGELFF
TGTGCCAGCTATTCTGAGTGGCCTGGTTACACCGGGGAGCTGTTTTTT
>TRBD2|TRBV5-1|NA|TRBJ2-7
CASSYGTTISYEQYF
TGCGCCAGCAGCTACGGGACTACCATATCCTACGAGCAGTACTTC
>NA|TRBV5-1|NA|TRBJ2-5
CASSLVFQETQYF
TGCGCCAGCAGCTTGGTTTTCCAAGAGACCCAGTACTTC
>NA|TRBV29-1|NA|TRBJ2-3
CSVGGLGGKTSDTQYF
TGCAGCGTTGGCGGTCTCGGCGGAAAGACCTCAGATACGCAGTATTTT
>NA|TRBV5-4|NA|TRBJ2-3
CASSLPSTDTQYF
TGTGCCAGCAGCTTGCCTAGCACAGATACGCAGTATTTT
>NA|TRBV6-5|NA|TRBJ2-3
CASSQTSGTQYF
TGTGCCAGCAGCCAGACTAGTGGTACGCAGTATTTT
>TRBD1|TRBV10-3|NA|TRBJ1-3
CAIGTGALSGNTIYF
TGTGCCATCGGGACAGGGGCCCTCTCTGGAAACACCATATATTTT
>NA|TRBV7-3|NA|TRBJ2-3
CASSLAGIIDTQYF
TGTGCCAGCAGCTTAGCAGGGATAATAGATACGCAGTATTTT
>NA|TRBV28|NA|TRBJ1-2
CASSGANYGYTF
TGTGCCAGCTCAGGGGCCAACTATGGCTACACCTTC
>NA|TRBV7-2|NA|TRBJ2-3
CASSIPGTDTQYF
TGTGCCAGCAGCATCCCAGGCACAGATACGCAGTATTTT
>NA|TRBV30|NA|TRBJ1-1
CASQVRQATLSAFF
TGTGCCTCCCAGGTTAGACAGGCCACCTTGAGTGCTTTCTTT
>TRBD1|TRBV19|NA|TRBJ1-3
CASSLDRAGNTIYF
TGTGCCAGTAGTCTCGACAGGGCCGGAAACACCATATATTTT
>NA|TRBV7-2|NA|TRBJ2-1
CASSPEAPYNEQFF
TGTGCCAGCAGCCCAGAAGCCCCATACAATGAGCAGTTCTTC
>NA|TRBV19|NA|TRBJ2-3
CASSNPPNTDTQYF
TGTGCCAGTAGTAACCCCCCAAACACAGATACGCAGTATTTT
>TRBD1|TRBV9|NA|TRBJ2-7
CASSVGGAGGLYEQYF
TGTGCCAGCAGCGTAGGAGGCGCAGGGGGTTTATACGAGCAGTACTTC
>NA|TRBV5-4|NA|TRBJ2-3
CASSAGQFPSTDTQYF
TGTGCCAGCAGCGCGGGACAGTTCCCTAGCACAGATACGCAGTATTTT
>NA|TRBV6-6|NA|TRBJ1-1
CASRIRENTEAFF
TGTGCCAGCAGGATTAGGGAGAACACTGAAGCTTTCTTT
>NA|TRBV10-2|NA|TRBJ2-7
CASSDWGLTYEQYF
TGCGCCAGCAGTGATTGGGGACTTACCTACGAGCAGTACTTC
>NA|TRBV2|NA|TRBJ1-2
CASSGEVQHTF
TGTGCCAGCAGTGGAGAGGTCCAGCACACCTTC
>NA|TRBV14|NA|TRBJ1-1
CASSQDVTPNTEAFF
TGTGCCAGCAGCCAAGACGTAACCCCGAACACTGAAGCTTTCTTT
>NA|TRBV5-1|NA|TRBJ2-3
CASSFPSTTDTQYF
TGCGCCAGCAGCTTCCCCAGCACCACAGATACGCAGTATTTT
>NA|TRBV11-2|NA|TRBJ2-5
CASSSPRDGKQETQYF
TGTGCCAGCAGCTCCCCAAGGGACGGGAAACAAGAGACCCAGTACTTC
>NA|TRBV7-2|NA|TRBJ2-1
CASSPARPPSKGGNEQFF
TGTGCCAGCAGCCCTGCCCGACCCCCTAGCAAGGGCGGCAATGAGCAGTTCTTC
>NA|TRBV27|NA|TRBJ2-2
CASSPGTAGSGELFF
TGTGCCAGCAGTCCCGGGACGGCTGGGTCTGGGGAGCTGTTTTTT
>TRBD2|TRBV14|NA|TRBJ2-3
CASSPGGDTQYF
TGTGCCAGCAGCCCGGGAGGAGATACGCAGTATTTT
>NA|TRBV27|NA|TRBJ1-2
CASRSGPLYGYTF
TGTGCCAGCAGATCAGGGCCCCTGTATGGCTACACCTTC
>TRBD1|TRBV5-3|NA|TRBJ1-3
CARSHRTGGHENTIYF
TGTGCCAGAAGCCACCGGACAGGGGGGCACGAAAACACCATATATTTT
>TRBD1|TRBV5-5|NA|TRBJ1-2
CASSPGTGSNYGYTF
TGTGCCAGCAGCCCCGGGACAGGGAGTAACTATGGCTACACCTTC
>NA|TRBV21-1|NA|TRBJ2-7
CASSKVIVWQENSYEQYF
TGTGCCAGCAGCAAAGTAATTGTGTGGCAGGAGAACTCCTACGAGCAGTACTTC
>NA|TRBV5-1|NA|TRBJ1-4
CASSLGQPNEKLFF
TGCGCCAGCAGCTTGGGCCAGCCCAATGAAAAACTGTTTTTT
>NA|TRBV15|NA|TRBJ2-7
CATSRDRGEQYF
TGTGCCACCAGCAGAGATCGGGGCGAGCAGTACTTC
>NA|TRBV7-3|NA|TRBJ2-3
CASSSSTDTQYF
TGTGCCAGCAGCTCGAGCACAGATACGCAGTATTTT
>NA|TRBV19|NA|TRBJ1-2
CASSVVGDRRGGYTF
TGTGCCAGTAGTGTAGTTGGGGACCGGCGCGGGGGCTACACCTTC